Shown below are 32 T cell receptor beta chains from a single sample sequenced in a study of CD8+CD57+ T cells in acquired aplastic anemia. Selection for sequencing was limited to patients who had shown CD8+CD57+ cell expansion by flow cytometry. Genomic DNA provided the template from which TCR beta VDJ and CDR3 profiles were obtained. TCRdb re-analysed the reads in MiXCR, keeping a single row per CDR3 protein. The top ten hold about 1.8% of the sample, which has about 180,000 distinct CDR3 sequences, over 40% seen once. Sequencing was performed on sorted CD4+, CD8+, or CD8+CD57+ T cells (not recorded which) from PBMCs. These receptors all stem from a human donor with aplastic anemia.

Concerning this clonotype: This may stem from a read error, because a much larger clone lies one nucleotide away. The V gene is TRBV6-1, the J gene TRBJ1-2; D is possibly TRBD1 (5 bases). Germline V CDR1 and CDR2: MNHNS, SASEGT. The CDR3 has 15 amino acids. The CDR3 spells CASRPQGRLSDGDTF. In nucleotides, the CDR3 is TGTGCCAGCAGACCCCAGGGCCGACTCAGCGATGGCGACACCTTC.

The DNA of the CDR3 is TGTGCCAGCAGCCAACGGACAGGGTCTCTCTACGAGCAGTACTTC. Residues: CASSQRTGSLYEQYF. V is TRBV7-2 and J is TRBJ2-7; 8 bases line up with TRBD1. The CDR3 totals 15 residues. Germline CDR1 is SGHTA and CDR2 is FQGNSA. The V gene end was trimmed by 5 bases and the J gene end by 3 bases; junction bases not matched to a gene: 9.

This clonotype was seen repeatedly, ten times or more. V and J are TRBV20-1 and TRBJ2-4; 8 bases line up with TRBD1. Per the germline V gene, CDR1 is DFQATT and CDR2 is SNEGSKA (reference sequence). Trimming took 0 bases from V and 6 from J; bases not matched to a gene: 10. This CDR3 has 16 amino acids. The CDR3 DNA follows: TGCAGTGCTAGAGATTTCCGACAGGGGTCCCCAAACATTCAGTACTTC. It yields the protein CSARDFRQGSPNIQYF.

Regarding this clonotype: A read error may account for a junction end that differs from germline. The genes are TRBV15 and TRBJ2-5; D might be TRBD1 (6 bases). CDR1 and CDR2 (germline): LNHNV, YYDKDF (reference sequence). The CDR3 has 15 amino acids. This CDR3 is CATGRDWGQVETQYF. The DNA of the CDR3 is TGTGCCACCGGCAGAGACTGGGGGCAGGTGGAGACCCAGTACTTC.

This chain uses TRBV29-1 with TRBJ1-5, with D tentatively TRBD1 (5 bases). Germline CDR1 reads SQVTM; CDR2 reads ANQGSEA. The CDR3 totals 16 residues. With 6 bases removed from V and 1 base from J, the gap between germline ends came to 19 bases. The CDR3 sequence is CSVKRQGWVSNQPQHF. The CDR3 DNA follows: TGCAGCGTCAAAAGGCAGGGTTGGGTAAGCAATCAGCCCCAGCATTTT.

The chain has TRBV7-3 and TRBJ2-2, with D uncertain. Trimming stripped 3 bases from V and 6 bases from J, with 8 bases between. The CDR3 is 13 residues long. Germline V gives CDR1 SGHTA, CDR2 FQGTGA. The CDR3 protein is CASSLASAGELFF. The CDR3 nucleotides are TGTGCCAGCAGCTTGGCTAGTGCCGGGGAGCTGTTTTTT.

CDR3 sequence: CASSQDTGGTYEQYF. In nucleotides, the CDR3 is TGTGCCAGCAGCCAAGATACCGGGGGGACCTACGAGCAGTACTTC. The V call is TRBV4-2, the J call TRBJ2-7; 7 bases match TRBD2. The ends lost 0 bases at V and 2 bases at J; junction bases unmatched: 4. Germline V gene lookup returns CDR1 LGHNA and CDR2 YNFKEQ. The CDR3 is made up of 15 amino acids.

The V call is TRBV5-6, the J call TRBJ2-5; D perhaps matches TRBD2 (6 bases). This CDR3 spans 14 amino acids. Germline CDR1 reads SGHDT; CDR2 reads YYEEEE. Trimming took 2 bases from V and 5 from J, leaving 13 bases between them. As DNA, the CDR3 is TGTGCCAGCAGCTTATATGCGGGAACGGAGACCCAGTACTTC. It codes for CASSLYAGTETQYF.

The gene calls are TRBV28 and TRBJ2-5, with D uncertain. This CDR3 region has 14 residues. V lost 1 base and J 1 base, leaving 7 bases between the germline ends. The germline V gene encodes CDR1 MDHEN and CDR2 SYDVKM. The CDR3 DNA reads TGTGCCAGCAGTTTATACAGAAGCCAAGAGACCCAGTACTTC. This codes for CASSLYRSQETQYF.

This clonotype appeared a few times. The chain uses TRBV30 and TRBJ1-2; 9 nucleotides match TRBD1. The CDR3 has 14 residues. CDR1 and CDR2 (germline): GTSNPN, SVGIG (reference sequence). Germline trimming cut 3 bases from V and 0 bases from J; bases unmatched to any gene: 2. The CDR3 sequence is CAWSWTGANYGYTF. The DNA for the CDR3 is TGTGCCTGGAGCTGGACAGGGGCTAACTATGGCTACACCTTC.

This sequence joins TRBV29-1 and TRBJ2-7; D gene unclear. The CDR3 is 12 amino acids. Trimming cost V 5 bases and J 2 bases, with 10 bases left between them. Germline CDR1 and CDR2: SQVTM and ANQGSEA. Here the CDR3 reads CSVSDGTYEQYF. The CDR3 nucleotides are TGCAGCGTTTCAGACGGAACCTACGAGCAGTACTTC.

The gene calls are TRBV20-1 and TRBJ2-3; possibly TRBD1 or TRBD2 for D (5 bases each). The CDR3 is made up of 17 amino acids. Germline-derived CDR1 and CDR2 are DFQATT and SNEGSKA (reference sequence). V was clipped by 2 bases and J by 2 bases, with 20 bases between them. The CDR3 spells CSARRGPWTGTTDTQYF. CDR3 coding DNA: TGCAGTGCTAGACGGGGCCCTTGGACGGGAACCACAGATACGCAGTATTTT.

This clonotype was observed a handful of times. This rearrangement joins TRBV29-1 to TRBJ2-7; 7 bases agree with TRBD1. This CDR3 has 11 residues. Germline assignment: CDR1 SQVTM and CDR2 ANQGSEA. Unmatched junction bases numbered 5, after V lost 6 bases and J lost 6 bases. This chain's CDR3 is CSVKHRGEQYF. CDR3 DNA sequence: TGCAGCGTAAAGCACAGGGGCGAGCAGTACTTC.

The chain recombines TRBV29-1 with TRBJ1-2; possibly TRBD1 for D (6 bases). The V and J ends lost 6 bases and 9 bases respectively, with 23 bases between them. The CDR3 length is 14 residues. The germline V gene has CDR1 SQVTM and CDR2 ANQGSEA. This chain's CDR3 is CSVESPGAFGSYTF. The CDR3 DNA reads TGCAGCGTCGAGTCCCCAGGGGCGTTCGGTAGCTACACCTTC.

In its sample, this clonotype was seen many times. The CDR3 nucleotides are TGTGCCAGCAGCGTAGCCGCGGGAGGGGAAAGTAACTATGGCTACACCTTC. It translates to CASSVAAGGESNYGYTF. This sequence joins TRBV5-6 and TRBJ1-2; the D gene is possibly TRBD1 (5 bases). Trimming removed 4 bases at V and 1 base at J, with 20 bases between. The CDR3 covers 17 residues. CDR1 SGHDT and CDR2 YYEEEE come from the germline V gene. The full variable domain, rest sourced from reference TRBV5-6 and TRBJ1-2, is DAGVTQSPTHLIKTRGQQVTLRCSPKSGHDTVSWYQQALGQGPQFIFQYYEEEERQRGNFPDRFSGHQFPNYSSELNVNALLLGDSALYLCASSVAAGGESNYGYTFGSGTRLTVV.

This clonotype has a handful of counts. The chain carries TRBV2 and TRBJ2-7; 8 bases are shared with TRBD2. The germline V gene has CDR1 SNHLY and CDR2 FYNNEI. Unmatched junction bases numbered 12, after V lost 8 bases and J lost 6 bases. The CDR3 spans 14 residues. CDR3 in DNA: TGTGCCAGCTCCGGGACTAGTGGGAGGAGCGAGCAGTACTTC. Amino acids: CASSGTSGRSEQYF.

The chain links TRBV7-9 to TRBJ1-5; D gene uncertain. Per germline, CDR1 SEHNR and CDR2 FQNEAQ (reference sequence). This CDR3 is 12 amino acids long. The CDR3 coding sequence is TGTGTCAGTAGCTTAGGAACTCAGCCCCAGCATTTT. This gives the protein CVSSLGTQPQHF.

V and J are TRBV18 and TRBJ2-5; D is unresolved. The CDR3 covers 13 residues. The ends were cut back, 3 bases at V and 4 bases at J, with 9 bases in the middle. Germline CDR1 and CDR2: KGHSH and LQKENI. For the CDR3, the DNA is TGTGCCAGCTCACCTGGCTACCCAGAGACCCAGTACTTC. Residues: CASSPGYPETQYF. The complete variable domain, with remaining parts taken from reference TRBV18 and TRBJ2-5, reads NAGVMQNPRHLVRRRGQEARLRCSPMKGHSHVYWYRQLPEEGLKFMVYLQKENIIDESGMPKERFSAEFPKEGPSILRIQQVVRGDSAAYFCASSPGYPETQYFGPGTRLLVL.

The chain employs TRBV5-1 and TRBJ1-5; possibly TRBD1 for D (6 bases). V lost 1 base and J lost 5, with 10 bases in between. This CDR3 spans 14 amino acids. Germline lookup yields CDR1 SGHRS and CDR2 YFSETQ. CDR3 bases: TGCGCCAGCAGCTTGCGGGCAGGGGATCAGCCCCAGCATTTT. It is translated as CASSLRAGDQPQHF.

CDR3 nucleotide sequence: TGTGCCATCGCCAGCGGGACTGGAAACACCATATATTTT. Translation gives CAIASGTGNTIYF. This chain uses TRBV10-3 with TRBJ1-3, with D unclear. CDR3 size: 13 residues. The V end lost 8 bases, the J end lost 2 bases, and 10 bases lay between the germline ends. CDR1 is ENHRY and CDR2 is SYGVKD in the germline V gene.

Note on this clonotype: This may be a read error, as it is one base from a much larger clone. The gene calls are TRBV6-9 and TRBJ2-1, with TRBD1 as a possible D gene (6 bases). This CDR3 contains 14 residues. CDR1 is MNHGY, CDR2 SVAAGI, per germline. CDR3 loop: CASRELGGMSEQLF. Here the CDR3 DNA reads TGTGCCAGTCGGGAACTAGGGGGTATGTCAGAGCAGCTCTTC.

Many counts were recorded for this clonotype. The chain recombines TRBV11-2 with TRBJ1-1; a weak D match, TRBD1 (5 bases). Trimming removed 1 base at V and 10 bases at J, with 13 bases between. The CDR3 consists of 13 residues. CDR1 is SGHAT, CDR2 FQNNGV, per germline. DNA of the CDR3: TGTGCCAGCAGCTTAGGTCTGCAGGGTCCAGCTTTCTTT. The encoded protein is CASSLGLQGPAFF.

The gene calls are TRBV5-6 and TRBJ2-5; D is undetermined. The V gene lost 1 base and the J gene lost 3 bases, with 7 bases spanning the gap. CDR3 size: 13 residues. Germline-derived CDR1 and CDR2 are SGHDT and YYEEEE. The CDR3 DNA is TGTGCCAGCAGCTTGCGGCAGGAAGAGACCCAGTACTTC. Its translation: CASSLRQEETQYF.

This clonotype was seen at least ten times. This chain links TRBV20-1 with TRBJ2-7, with 8 bases matching TRBD1. V shed 0 bases, J shed 5 bases, and the junction held 6 bases outside the gene matches. CDR3 length: 14 residues. Per the germline V gene, CDR1 is DFQATT and CDR2 is SNEGSKA (reference sequence). CDR3 sequence: CSARERTGPNEQYF. The CDR3 nucleotides are TGCAGTGCTAGAGAGCGGACAGGGCCCAACGAGCAGTACTTC.

This clonotype was detected many times. The chain combines TRBV5-1 with TRBJ2-7, with D maybe TRBD2 (6 bases). CDR3 length equals 15 residues. CDR1 and CDR2 from the germline V gene are SGHRS and YFSETQ. Between the trimmed V and J ends, which lost 0 bases and 6 bases, there was a span of 16 bases. For the CDR3, the DNA is TGCGCCAGCAGCTTGGCCGGGAGCGGTTCGGGCGAGCAGTACTTC. This encodes CASSLAGSGSGEQYF.

The V and J genes are TRBV19 and TRBJ2-7, with D tentatively TRBD1 (5 bases). Trimming removed 5 bases from V and 5 bases from J, with 13 bases in between. The CDR3 has 13 residues. The germline V gene has CDR1 LNHDA and CDR2 SQIVND (reference sequence). This chain's CDR3 is CASSSTRVHEQYF. DNA for the CDR3: TGTGCCAGTAGTTCGACCAGGGTCCACGAGCAGTACTTC.

This clonotype has more than one count but fewer than ten. The chain has TRBV28 and TRBJ1-5; D is possibly TRBD1 (5 bases). The CDR3 loop spans 16 amino acids. V was cut by 6 bases and J by 1 base, with 16 bases left in between. Germline V gives CDR1 MDHEN, CDR2 SYDVKM. CDR3 residues: CASRLSPGVSNQPQHF. The CDR3 DNA reads as TGTGCCAGCAGGTTAAGCCCGGGGGTAAGCAATCAGCCCCAGCATTTT.

This clonotype showed up just a few times. J is TRBJ1-1 and V is TRBV7-6; possibly TRBD1 for D (5 bases). Germline-derived CDR1 and CDR2 are SGHVS and FNYEAQ. Trimming stripped 6 bases from V and 6 bases from J, with 11 bases between. The CDR3 has 12 residues. CDR3 loop: CASSPGSAEAFF. The DNA of the CDR3 is TGTGCCAGCAGTCCAGGGTCAGCTGAAGCTTTCTTT.

V usage is TRBV7-3 and J usage is TRBJ1-2; D unclear. The CDR3 sequence is 13 residues long. Per germline, CDR1 SGHTA and CDR2 FQGTGA. Trimming shortened V by 4 bases and J by 4 bases, and 10 bases separated the two germline ends. The DNA of the CDR3 is TGTGCCAGCAGCTACGGACTCGCCTATGGCTACACCTTC. This encodes CASSYGLAYGYTF.

This clonotype has ten or more counts. This chain connects TRBV20-1 to TRBJ1-6, with D perhaps TRBD1 (6 bases). Trimming cost V 3 bases and J 0 bases, with 12 bases left between them. Germline CDR1 reads DFQATT; CDR2 reads SNEGSKA (reference sequence). The CDR3 covers 16 residues. The CDR3 protein is CSARDRKSSYNSPLHF. CDR3 bases: TGCAGTGCTAGGGACAGAAAGAGCTCCTATAATTCACCCCTCCACTTT.

The chain joins TRBV7-9 to TRBJ1-1, with D unclear. From germline, CDR1 is SEHNR and CDR2 FQNEAQ (reference sequence). V lost 6 bases, J lost 5 bases, and 10 bases lay in between. The CDR3 totals 12 residues. The CDR3 bases are TGTGCCAGCAGTCCCTCTGTGACTGAAGCTTTCTTT. This encodes CASSPSVTEAFF.

CDR3 protein: CASSQDLGIATRTF. In nucleotides, the CDR3 is TGTGCCAGCAGCCAAGATCTGGGTATAGCGACGCGCACCTTC. J is TRBJ1-2 and V is TRBV4-2; D is unclear. V was clipped by 0 bases and J by 13 bases, with 18 bases between them. The CDR3 contains 14 residues. From germline, CDR1 is LGHNA and CDR2 YNFKEQ.